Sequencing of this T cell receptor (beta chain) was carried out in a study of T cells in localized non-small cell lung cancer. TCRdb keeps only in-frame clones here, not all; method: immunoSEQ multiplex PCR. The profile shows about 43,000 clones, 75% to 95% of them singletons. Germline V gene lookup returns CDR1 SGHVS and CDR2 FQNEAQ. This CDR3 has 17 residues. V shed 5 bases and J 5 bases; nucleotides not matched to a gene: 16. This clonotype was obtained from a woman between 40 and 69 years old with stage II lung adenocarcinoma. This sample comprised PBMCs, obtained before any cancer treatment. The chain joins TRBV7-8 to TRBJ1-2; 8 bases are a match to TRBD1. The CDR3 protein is CASSIRGQASLNYGYTF. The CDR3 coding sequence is TGTGCCAGCAGCATCCGGGGACAGGCCAGCTTAAATTATGGCTACACCTTC.